This TCR beta chain was recovered during a study of blood T cell repertoires in COVID-19. Study information: Italy, Spain and the United States were the sources of the convalescent and acute COVID-19 samples. PBMCs, B-cell-depleted T cells, or T cells provided the cDNA or gDNA that made up the material.

Original processing notes: Nucleated cell counts were estimated from reference gene primer amplification. Produced via immunoSEQ multiplex PCR; TCRdb's table is partial and in-frame only. V and J calls and clone size are as listed in that table; D and trimming were resolved from the DNA. The sample includes some 180,000 clones, about four fifths of them seen just once. Looked up from germline, CDR1 is MGHRA and CDR2 is YSYEKL. CDR3 length: 16 residues. Trimming stripped 1 base from V and 6 bases from J, with 16 bases between. This clonotype was sampled from a human donor in a cohort sampled during active COVID-19. The sequenced sample was peripheral blood. This chain joins TRBV4-1 and TRBJ1-5; D may be TRBD1 (6 bases). The CDR3 nucleotides read TGCGCCAGCAGCCAAGGCCTGGAAGGGGGGGGTCAGCCCCAGCATTTT. Translating gives CASSQGLEGGGQPQHF.